These 8 T cell receptor beta chains came from one sample sequenced in a study of technical replicates of blood from a few donors. Method: immunoSEQ multiplex PCR; TCRdb's copy keeps in-frame clones and lacks some. The data contain about 85,000 clones, roughly 94% of them seen just once; the ten biggest clones take up under 0.3%. Material for sequencing was T cells isolated from PBMCs. The source is a human donor in good health.

The V call is TRBV5-6, the J call TRBJ2-5; TRBD2 agrees at 13 bases. The germline gives CDR1 SGHDT, CDR2 YYEEEE. Trimming removed 1 base from V and 6 bases from J; junction bases left unmatched: 3. The CDR3 extends over 15 amino acids. CDR3 sequence (DNA): TGTGCCAGCAGCTTGTGGACTAGCGGGAGCCAGACCCAGTACTTC. This encodes CASSLWTSGSQTQYF.

This clone is a singleton in its sample. The chain couples TRBV4-1 to TRBJ2-7; a weak D match, TRBD2 (6 bases). This CDR3 contains 14 residues. The germline V gene has CDR1 MGHRA and CDR2 YSYEKL. Trimming shortened V by 1 base and J by 4 bases, and 11 bases separated the two germline ends. The CDR3 loop is CASSQVWGVYEQYF. The DNA for the CDR3 is TGCGCCAGCAGCCAAGTTTGGGGGGTATACGAGCAGTACTTC.

CDR3 sequence reads: CACPSRVSGELFF. The CDR3 DNA sequence: TGTGCCTGTCCAAGTCGGGTGTCCGGGGAGCTGTTTTTT. The chain recombines TRBV30 with TRBJ2-2; D ambiguous. The germline CDR1 and CDR2 sequences are GTSNPN and SVGIG (reference sequence). Trimming cost V 6 bases and J 6 bases, with 14 bases left between them. The CDR3 contains 13 residues.

The gene calls are TRBV25-1 and TRBJ1-6; D unclear. Per the germline V gene, CDR1 is MGHDK and CDR2 is SYGVNS. Trimming took off 1 base at V and 7 bases at J, with 11 bases between the two ends. This CDR3 contains 15 residues. The CDR3 loop is CASSESAGVNSPLHF. Written as DNA, the CDR3 is TGTGCCAGCAGTGAATCCGCCGGAGTCAATTCACCCCTCCACTTT.

The chain couples TRBV19 to TRBJ1-5; 8 nucleotides align to TRBD1. This CDR3 spans 16 amino acids. Trimming cost V 6 bases and J 1 base; bases outside gene matches: 8. Germline V CDR1 and CDR2: LNHDA, SQIVND (reference sequence). The CDR3 DNA reads TGTGCCAGTAGACACACCGACAGGGGAAGCAATCAGCCCCAGCATTTT. As protein: CASRHTDRGSNQPQHF.

V and J are TRBV11-2 and TRBJ2-1, with D unresolved. The V end was cut by 4 bases, the J end by 0 bases, with 13 bases between. Germline V CDR1 and CDR2: SGHAT, FQNNGV. The CDR3 runs 16 residues. CDR3 DNA sequence: TGTGCCAGCAGCTCCCCGCTCGCGGACTCCTACAATGAGCAGTTCTTC. Protein: CASSSPLADSYNEQFF.

This clone was counted a single time. J is TRBJ2-1 and V is TRBV7-9; 7 positions match TRBD2. The CDR3 is 18 residues long. Germline V gives CDR1 SEHNR, CDR2 FQNEAQ (reference sequence). Trimming took 7 bases from V and 0 from J; bases not matched to a gene: 15. For the CDR3, the DNA is TGTGCCAGCATCTACGCGGGTAGCGGGTATGGCTCCTACAATGAGCAGTTCTTC. As protein: CASIYAGSGYGSYNEQFF. The whole variable domain, filled in from reference TRBV7-9 and TRBJ2-1, reads DTGVSQNPRHKITKRGQNVTFRCDPISEHNRLYWYRQTLGQGPEFLTYFQNEAQLEKSRLLSDRFSAERPKGSFSTLEIQRTEQGDSAMYLCASIYAGSGYGSYNEQFFGPGTRLTVL.

The J gene is TRBJ2-7, the V gene TRBV7-9; D ambiguous. V was trimmed by 5 bases and J by 6 bases, leaving 11 bases between them. The CDR3 spans 12 residues. In germline, CDR1 is SEHNR, CDR2 FQNEAQ (reference sequence). CDR3 DNA: TGTGCCAGCAGCCCCTCCCTCCGCGAGCAGTACTTC. This gives the protein CASSPSLREQYF.